A single sample is the source of the 26 T cell receptor beta chains below, sequenced in a study of OX40 agonist ivuxolimab in advanced cancers. The repertoire was sequenced with immunoSEQ multiplex PCR; TCRdb's copy has only in-frame clones and lacks some. Seen here are about 19,000 clones, about 81% observed once, and the top ten hold 14%. The specimen was CD4+ or CD8+ T cells sorted from blood, collected in a trial of the OX40 agonist ivuxolimab. All receptors derive from an adult with an advanced solid tumor such as melanoma, head and neck, liver or kidney cancer.

The chain couples TRBV7-9 to TRBJ1-3; D remains ambiguous. The CDR3 has 14 residues. V was clipped by 5 bases and J by 0 bases, with 8 bases between them. CDR1 is SEHNR and CDR2 is FQNEAQ in the germline V gene (reference sequence). The CDR3 reads CASSPGNSGNTIYF. The DNA of the CDR3 is TGTGCCAGCAGCCCCGGGAACTCTGGAAACACCATATATTTT.

The chain links TRBV11-2 to TRBJ2-1, with 10 bases that match TRBD2. Germline CDR1 and CDR2: SGHAT and FQNNGV. This CDR3 spans 12 amino acids. The junction had 2 bases not matched to a gene; V was cut back by 2 bases and J by 13 bases. CDR3 sequence reads: CASSLSGRAQFF. The CDR3 nucleotides are TGTGCCAGCAGCTTAAGCGGGAGGGCCCAGTTCTTC.

The chain has TRBV19 and TRBJ2-3, with D perhaps TRBD2 (6 bases). This CDR3 comprises 17 residues. CDR1 and CDR2 (germline): LNHDA, SQIVND (reference sequence). The V and J ends lost 3 bases and 0 bases respectively, with 16 bases between them. CDR3 sequence reads: CASSIETLASSTDTQYF. In DNA, the CDR3 is TGTGCCAGTAGTATTGAAACCCTAGCGTCTAGCACAGATACGCAGTATTTT.

V is TRBV10-3 and J is TRBJ2-3; 9 bases map to TRBD1. V lost 2 bases and J lost 4; bases outside the gene matches: 7. The V gene's germline CDR1 is ENHRY and CDR2 SYGVKD. This CDR3 spans 16 amino acids. DNA for the CDR3: TGTGCCATCAGTGAGCCGGGACAGGGTCGGGCAGATACGCAGTATTTT. Residues: CAISEPGQGRADTQYF.

The chain uses TRBV5-8 and TRBJ2-1; 11 bases are shared with TRBD2. The trim removed 4 bases at V and 3 bases at J, leaving 3 bases unmatched. This CDR3 is built from 15 residues. The germline gives CDR1 SGHTS, CDR2 YDEGEE. The CDR3 DNA is TGTGCCAGCAGCCGGGGACTAGCGGACTACAATGAGCAGTTCTTC. Its translation: CASSRGLADYNEQFF. Complete variable domain (other parts from reference TRBV5-8 and TRBJ2-1): EAGVTQSPTHLIKTRGQQATLRCSPISGHTSVYWYQQALGLGLQFLLWYDEGEERNRGNFPPRFSGRQFPNYSSELNVNALELEDSALYLCASSRGLADYNEQFFGPGTRLTVL.

The chain joins TRBV7-6 to TRBJ1-1; TRBD1 might be the D (6 bases). Trimming left V 3 bases short and J 5 bases short, with 10 bases between. Germline V gene data show CDR1 as SGHVS and CDR2 as FNYEAQ. The CDR3 covers 13 residues. This CDR3 is CASSFGGRTEAFF. CDR3 coding DNA: TGTGCCAGCAGCTTCGGGGGGCGTACTGAAGCTTTCTTT.

The chain joins TRBV7-8 to TRBJ1-4, with D uncertain. Trimming shortened V by 7 bases and J by 5 bases, and 20 bases separated the two germline ends. Germline CDR1 reads SGHVS; CDR2 reads FQNEAQ. The CDR3 is 16 amino acids. CDR3: CASILTERTENEKLFF. The CDR3 DNA reads as TGTGCCAGCATCTTGACCGAAAGGACTGAGAATGAAAAACTGTTTTTT.

CDR3: CASSPETGGRYEQYF. DNA of the CDR3: TGTGCCAGCTCACCTGAGACAGGGGGCAGATACGAGCAGTACTTC. The V gene is TRBV18, the J gene TRBJ2-7, with 10 bases lining up with TRBD1. Per germline, CDR1 KGHSH and CDR2 LQKENI. J lost 4 bases, V lost 3 bases, and 6 bases had no gene match. The CDR3 extends over 15 amino acids.

The J gene is TRBJ2-4, the V gene TRBV6-5; no definite D call. From germline, CDR1 is MNHEY and CDR2 SVGAGI. The CDR3 length is 13 residues. V shed 4 bases and J shed 3 bases, with 7 bases lying between them. The CDR3 bases are TGTGCCAGCAGTTCTACGGACAAAAACATTCAGTACTTC. Translating it yields CASSSTDKNIQYF.

V gene TRBV5-1 combines with J gene TRBJ1-4, with 7 bases that match TRBD1. The J segment lost 8 bases and the V segment lost 0 bases, leaving 7 bases of the junction unmatched. The CDR3 totals 15 residues. From germline, CDR1 is SGHRS and CDR2 YFSETQ. The CDR3, as DNA: TGCGCCAGCAGCTTGGGGGGACAGCCCGGGGAAAAACTGTTTTTT. As protein: CASSLGGQPGEKLFF.

The chain couples TRBV5-1 to TRBJ2-1; perhaps D is TRBD1 or TRBD2 (5 bases each). This CDR3 spans 14 amino acids. Trimming left V 5 bases short and J 4 bases short, with 13 bases between. Per germline, CDR1 SGHRS and CDR2 YFSETQ. The DNA for the CDR3 is TGCGCCAGCAGGGACTGGGGCTCTTACAATGAGCAGTTCTTC. This translates into CASRDWGSYNEQFF. Full variable domain (rest looked up from reference TRBV5-1 and TRBJ2-1): KAGVTQTPRYLIKTRGQQVTLSCSPISGHRSVSWYQQTPGQGLQFLFEYFSETQRNKGNFPGRFSGRQFSNSRSEMNVSTLELGDSALYLCASRDWGSYNEQFFGPGTRLTVL.

V gene TRBV19 combines with J gene TRBJ2-1; the match to TRBD2 covers 9 bases. In germline, CDR1 is LNHDA, CDR2 SQIVND (reference sequence). J gave up 7 bases and V 3 bases, and 7 bases lay outside the gene matches. CDR3 length: 15 amino acids. The CDR3, as DNA: TGTGCCAGTAGTATCGGAGCGGGGGGAGCAAATGAGCAGTTCTTC. Its protein product is CASSIGAGGANEQFF.

The rearrangement uses TRBV29-1 and TRBJ2-3; 9 bases line up with TRBD2. The CDR3 runs to 15 residues. The V gene end was trimmed by 1 base and the J gene end by 0 bases; junction bases not matched to a gene: 2. Germline lookup yields CDR1 SQVTM and CDR2 ANQGSEA. The CDR3 sequence: CSVEGLAESTDTQYF. The CDR3 bases are TGCAGCGTTGAAGGACTAGCGGAGAGCACAGATACGCAGTATTTT.

The CDR3 is CAWTRRGSYNEQFF. CDR3 nucleotide sequence: TGTGCCTGGACTCGCAGGGGATCCTACAATGAGCAGTTCTTC. The gene calls are TRBV30 and TRBJ2-1, with TRBD1 as a possible D gene (6 bases). V lost 4 bases and J lost 1, with 11 bases in between. Germline lookup yields CDR1 GTSNPN and CDR2 SVGIG (reference sequence). The CDR3 has 14 residues.

This clone was observed a single time. This chain joins TRBV19 and TRBJ1-1, with D possibly matching TRBD1 (6 bases). This CDR3 has 14 residues. V lost 3 bases to trimming and J lost 5 bases, with 13 bases between them. The germline CDR1 and CDR2 sequences are LNHDA and SQIVND (reference sequence). The CDR3 is CASSIYGGRTEAFF. DNA of the CDR3: TGTGCCAGTAGTATTTACGGGGGCCGGACTGAAGCTTTCTTT.

Written as DNA, the CDR3 is TGTGCCAGCAGCGTTGGGGGGTCTGGGGGCTACGAGCAGTACTTC. Protein product: CASSVGGSGGYEQYF. The chain uses TRBV9 and TRBJ2-7, with D possibly TRBD2 on 6 matching bases. The CDR3 sequence is 15 residues long. Germline assignment: CDR1 SGDLS and CDR2 YYNGEE. Deletions cut 2 bases from V and 3 bases from J, with 15 bases between.

The chain couples TRBV7-8 to TRBJ2-1; no clear D gene. V lost 0 bases to trimming and J lost 0 bases, with 9 bases between them. The CDR3 is made up of 16 amino acids. The germline V gene has CDR1 SGHVS and CDR2 FQNEAQ. The CDR3 protein is CASSLAAAGSYNEQFF. The CDR3 DNA reads as TGTGCCAGCAGCTTAGCTGCCGCTGGCTCCTACAATGAGCAGTTCTTC.

This chain links TRBV14 with TRBJ2-2; D may be TRBD1 or TRBD2 (5 bases each). CDR3 length: 15 residues. Germline-derived CDR1 and CDR2 are SGHDN and FVKESK. V lost 1 base and J 3 bases, leaving 9 bases between the germline ends. CDR3 in DNA: TGTGCCAGCAGCCAAGGTGGGACCCACACCGGGGAGCTGTTTTTT. Residues: CASSQGGTHTGELFF.

This clone occurred a few times. The rearrangement joins TRBV2 to TRBJ1-1, with no clear D. The germline CDR1 and CDR2 sequences are SNHLY and FYNNEI. V lost 0 bases to trimming and J lost 3 bases, with 8 bases between them. The CDR3 runs 14 residues. This CDR3 is CASSEANTYTEAFF. The CDR3 nucleotides read TGTGCCAGCAGTGAAGCGAACACCTACACTGAAGCTTTCTTT.

The chain joins TRBV28 to TRBJ1-1; the match to TRBD1 covers 7 bases. This CDR3 has 15 residues. The germline V gene has CDR1 MDHEN and CDR2 SYDVKM. Trimming cost V 6 bases and J 1 base; bases outside gene matches: 8. The CDR3 reads CASSPGDRRNTEAFF. Written as DNA, the CDR3 is TGTGCCAGCAGCCCAGGGGACAGACGGAACACTGAAGCTTTCTTT.

J is TRBJ2-1 and V is TRBV2; tentatively, D is TRBD1 (7 bases). Germline CDR1 is SNHLY and CDR2 is FYNNEI. This CDR3 region has 14 residues. The V gene lost 6 bases and the J gene lost 0 bases, with 9 bases spanning the gap. CDR3 region: CASRQGGSYNEQFF. CDR3 sequence (DNA): TGTGCCAGCAGGCAGGGGGGCTCCTACAATGAGCAGTTCTTC.

The V call is TRBV5-3, the J call TRBJ2-4; no firm D call. TRBV5-3 belongs to the ORF category, with a function that is uncertain. This CDR3 comprises 16 residues. V was cut by 2 bases and J by 0 bases, with 12 bases left in between. The CDR3 protein is CARSFAPSLAKNIQYF. CDR3 coding DNA: TGTGCCAGAAGCTTCGCGCCGTCTCTAGCCAAAAACATTCAGTACTTC.

The V call is TRBV7-2, the J call TRBJ2-7; 9 bases are a match to TRBD1. The CDR3 has 14 residues. With 7 bases clipped from V and 2 bases from J, the junction kept 6 bases outside the gene matches. Germline V CDR1 and CDR2: SGHTA, FQGNSA. The CDR3 sequence: CASTKGQGAYEQYF. The CDR3 DNA reads as TGTGCCAGCACCAAGGGACAGGGAGCCTACGAGCAGTACTTC.

This rearrangement joins TRBV6-6 to TRBJ2-3; D is undetermined. The germline V and J ends were trimmed by 7 bases and 3 bases, with 2 bases remaining between them. CDR3 size: 10 residues. Per germline, CDR1 MNHNY and CDR2 SVGAGI (reference sequence). CDR3 in amino acids: CASKTDTQYF. In DNA form, the CDR3 reads TGTGCCAGCAAAACAGATACGCAGTATTTT.

CDR3 DNA sequence: TGTGCCAGCAGCCCAGGATCGCGGACGTTCACAGATACGCAGTATTTT. Translated: CASSPGSRTFTDTQYF. The J gene is TRBJ2-3, the V gene TRBV5-5; no clear D. V was cut by 4 bases and J by 2 bases, with 17 bases left in between. CDR1 and CDR2 from the germline V gene are SGHKS and YYEKEE (reference sequence). This CDR3 is built from 16 residues.

In DNA form, the CDR3 reads TGTGCCAGCAGCTTCGGCGGGACAGGGTCCTACGAGCAGTACTTC. This gives the protein CASSFGGTGSYEQYF. The chain is built from TRBV7-2 and TRBJ2-7; 9 nucleotides match TRBD1. Germline loops: CDR1 SGHTA, CDR2 FQGNSA. CDR3 length: 15 amino acids. J was trimmed by 1 base and V by 3 bases; bases with no gene match: 4. The full variable domain, completed using reference TRBV7-2 and TRBJ2-7, is GAGVSQSPSNKVTEKGKDVELRCDPISGHTALYWYRQSLGQGLEFLIYFQGNSAPDKSGLPSDRFSAERTGGSVSTLTIQRTQQEDSAVYLCASSFGGTGSYEQYFGPGTRLTVT.